These 7 T cell receptor beta chains were sequenced from one sample in a study of T cell responses to AZD1222 COVID-19 vaccine. Clones were read by immunoSEQ multiplex PCR, and TCRdb kept only the in-frame ones, dropping some. The sample includes some 130,000 clones, over 85% of them seen just once. Sequencing used peripheral blood, obtained on day 0 of AZD1222 vaccination. The receptors stem from an adult in good health.

The chain employs TRBV6-5 and TRBJ1-1, with D maybe TRBD1 (5 bases). This CDR3 is built from 13 residues. CDR1 and CDR2 from the germline V gene are MNHEY and SVGAGI. Trimming took off 5 bases at V and 3 bases at J, with 10 bases between the two ends. The CDR3 loop is CASSLDTYTEAFF. CDR3 in DNA: TGTGCCAGCAGTCTGGACACTTACACTGAAGCTTTCTTT.

The V gene is TRBV5-1, the J gene TRBJ2-5; D possibly uses TRBD1 or TRBD2 (5 bases each). With 3 bases removed from V and 3 bases from J, the gap between germline ends came to 15 bases. Germline V gene sequence: CDR1 SGHRS, CDR2 YFSETQ. There are 15 residues in the CDR3. DNA of the CDR3: TGCGCCAGCAGCTCCTCCGGGACGGCTAAAGAGACCCAGTACTTC. It encodes CASSSSGTAKETQYF.

The DNA for the CDR3 is TGTGCCAGCAACAATCGACAGGGTATAATGAACACTGAAGCTTTCTTT. Protein sequence: CASNNRQGIMNTEAFF. The rearrangement uses TRBV6-6 and TRBJ1-1, with 7 nucleotides matching TRBD1. The CDR3 covers 16 residues. Germline loops: CDR1 MNHNY, CDR2 SVGAGI (reference sequence). With 7 bases clipped from V and 0 bases from J, the junction kept 11 bases outside the gene matches.

In regard to this clone: One junction end disagrees with the germline gene, perhaps due to a read error. The genes are TRBV6-5 and TRBJ1-1; 8 nucleotides match TRBD1. CDR3 size: 14 residues. Germline-derived CDR1 and CDR2 are MNHEY and SVGAGI. The CDR3 spells CASSERTGNPEAFF. The CDR3 DNA follows: TGTGCCAGCTCGGAGCGGACAGGGAACCCTGAAGCTTTCTTT.

The chain links TRBV7-2 to TRBJ2-7, with 8 positions matching TRBD1. Germline V lookup: CDR1 SGHTA, CDR2 FQGNSA. Losses at the gene ends were 0 bases for V and 1 base for J; bases not matched to a gene: 8. This CDR3 is built from 17 residues. The CDR3 bases are TGTGCCAGCAGCTTAGCGTCTGACAGGGGTTTATCCTACGAGCAGTACTTC. Translation gives CASSLASDRGLSYEQYF.

This clone came up a few times. The V gene is TRBV28, the J gene TRBJ1-1, with 7 nucleotides matching TRBD1. Germline CDR1 reads MDHEN; CDR2 reads SYDVKM. The CDR3 covers 18 residues. Germline trimming cut 3 bases from V and 3 bases from J; bases unmatched to any gene: 16. CDR3 sequence (DNA): TGTGCCAGCAGTTTGATTAGAATGCGAAGGGGGCAGGACACTGAAGCTTTCTTT. This codes for CASSLIRMRRGQDTEAFF.

The CDR3 region is CASSPGLAGGPGELFF. CDR3 coding DNA: TGTGCCAGCAGTCCCGGACTAGCGGGGGGCCCCGGGGAGCTGTTTTTT. V usage is TRBV6-2 or TRBV6-3 and J usage is TRBJ2-2; 14 bases are a match to TRBD2. V shed 5 bases, J shed 6 bases, and the junction held 5 bases outside the gene matches. CDR1 is MNHEY and CDR2 is SVGEGT in the germline V gene. The CDR3 is 16 residues long.